The next 19 T cell receptor beta chains were all read from a single sample in a study of OX40 agonist ivuxolimab in advanced cancers. Assay used: immunoSEQ multiplex PCR; TCRdb lists only in-frame clones, some missing. The table has tens of thousands of clones, less than 85% seen once. The source was CD4+ or CD8+ T cells sorted from blood, collected in a trial of the OX40 agonist ivuxolimab. The receptors originated from an adult with an advanced solid tumor such as melanoma, head and neck, liver or kidney cancer.

V usage is TRBV29-1 and J usage is TRBJ1-1; TRBD1 matches 10 bases. This CDR3 has 13 residues. Trimming cost V 4 bases and J 1 base; bases outside gene matches: 0. Germline V gives CDR1 SQVTM, CDR2 ANQGSEA. CDR3 sequence: CSVGDRGNTEAFF. The CDR3 DNA follows: TGCAGCGTTGGGGACAGGGGGAACACTGAAGCTTTCTTT.

This clone has just one count. The rearrangement joins TRBV11-2 to TRBJ2-2, with 10 nucleotides matching TRBD2. This CDR3 has 15 residues. Germline assignment: CDR1 SGHAT and CDR2 FQNNGV. Trimming took 4 bases from V and 3 from J; bases not matched to a gene: 2. CDR3 loop: CASSYTSGDTGELFF. The CDR3 DNA follows: TGTGCCAGCAGCTATACTAGCGGGGACACCGGGGAGCTGTTTTTT. Filled out from reference TRBV11-2 and TRBJ2-2, the complete variable domain reads EAGVAQSPRYKIIEKRQSVAFWCNPISGHATLYWYQQILGQGPKLLIQFQNNGVVDDSQLPKDRFSAERLKGVDSTLKIQPAKLEDSAVYLCASSYTSGDTGELFFGEGSRLTVL.

Only one count was recorded for this clone. The V and J genes are TRBV14 and TRBJ1-2, with D possibly TRBD1 on 6 matching bases. Germline V gives CDR1 SGHDN, CDR2 FVKESK. Trimming shortened V by 0 bases and J by 4 bases, and 9 bases separated the two germline ends. The CDR3 consists of 14 residues. CDR3 protein: CASSQDRGPYGYTF. CDR3 nucleotide sequence: TGTGCCAGCAGCCAAGACAGGGGTCCCTATGGCTACACCTTC.

This chain links TRBV7-6 with TRBJ2-5, with TRBD2 identical over 7 bases. The CDR3 spans 14 residues. Germline V gene data show CDR1 as SGHVS and CDR2 as FNYEAQ. Trimming took 5 bases from V and 4 from J; bases not matched to a gene: 7. CDR3: CASSPTWGGETQYF. The CDR3 nucleotides read TGTGCCAGCAGCCCGACATGGGGGGGAGAGACCCAGTACTTC. Filled out from reference TRBV7-6 and TRBJ2-5, the complete variable domain reads GAGVSQSPRYKVTKRGQDVALRCDPISGHVSLYWYRQALGQGPEFLTYFNYEAQQDKSGLPNDRFSAERPEGSISTLTIQRTEQRDSAMYRCASSPTWGGETQYFGPGTRLLVL.

The CDR3 DNA follows: TGTGCCAGCAGCTTAGTTGGCGGGGGGGTAGAGACCCAGTACTTC. It encodes CASSLVGGGVETQYF. The chain combines TRBV7-2 with TRBJ2-5, with 9 bases identical to TRBD2. V lost 1 base, J lost 4 bases, and 4 bases stayed unmatched. The CDR3 loop spans 15 amino acids. Germline-derived CDR1 and CDR2 are SGHTA and FQGNSA.

A few counts support this clone. V gene TRBV2 combines with J gene TRBJ2-7; 13 bases line up with TRBD2. Per the germline V gene, CDR1 is SNHLY and CDR2 is FYNNEI. The CDR3 runs 16 residues. V dropped 2 bases and J dropped 7; count of bases not matched to a gene: 8. CDR3 DNA sequence: TGTGCCAGCAGTGAAAAACCAGGACTAGCGGGGGAGGAGCAGTACTTC. This encodes CASSEKPGLAGEEQYF.

The chain is built from TRBV7-2 and TRBJ1-4, with D unresolved. CDR1 and CDR2 (germline): SGHTA, FQGNSA. The CDR3 spans 16 residues. Trimming left V 1 base short and J 7 bases short, with 16 bases between. The CDR3 sequence is CASSLVGVAAGEKLFF. DNA for the CDR3: TGTGCCAGCAGCTTAGTCGGGGTAGCTGCTGGTGAAAAACTGTTTTTT. Full variable domain (missing parts from reference TRBV7-2 and TRBJ1-4): GAGVSQSPSNKVTEKGKDVELRCDPISGHTALYWYRQSLGQGLEFLIYFQGNSAPDKSGLPSDRFSAERTGGSVSTLTIQRTQQEDSAVYLCASSLVGVAAGEKLFFGSGTQLSVL.

The chain couples TRBV7-2 to TRBJ2-5; no definite D call. The germline V and J ends were trimmed by 6 bases and 5 bases, with 19 bases remaining between them. The germline V gene encodes CDR1 SGHTA and CDR2 FQGNSA. The CDR3 runs to 15 residues. The DNA of the CDR3 is TGTGCCAGCAGGGATCAAGGTGGCGTTGCGGAGACCCAGTACTTC. Translating gives CASRDQGGVAETQYF.

The J gene is TRBJ2-3, the V gene TRBV7-2, with 9 positions matching TRBD2. The germline V gene encodes CDR1 SGHTA and CDR2 FQGNSA. V lost 1 base, J lost 5 bases, and 7 bases stayed unmatched. This CDR3 spans 16 amino acids. The CDR3 DNA follows: TGTGCCAGCAGCTTAGTCGGCGGGGGGGCATTAGATACGCAGTATTTT. This encodes CASSLVGGGALDTQYF.

The V gene is TRBV7-2, the J gene TRBJ1-1; D gene uncertain. The V and J ends lost 3 bases and 0 bases respectively, with 8 bases between them. Germline V CDR1 and CDR2: SGHTA, FQGNSA. The CDR3 spans 14 residues. In nucleotides, the CDR3 is TGTGCCAGCAGCTTCGGAAGCATGAACACTGAAGCTTTCTTT. It translates to CASSFGSMNTEAFF.

The gene calls are TRBV6-5 and TRBJ1-2; 9 bases align to TRBD1. Germline V CDR1 and CDR2: MNHEY, SVGAGI. V lost 2 bases, J lost 4 bases, and 5 bases stayed unmatched. The CDR3 is made up of 15 amino acids. The CDR3 DNA reads TGTGCCAGCAGTTACGACGGGACAGGGAGCTATGGCTACACCTTC. It is translated as CASSYDGTGSYGYTF.

The chain uses TRBV5-1 and TRBJ2-7, with TRBD2 matching 9 bases. Germline lookup yields CDR1 SGHRS and CDR2 YFSETQ. The CDR3 runs to 17 residues. J lost 9 bases, V lost 3 bases, and 19 bases had no gene match. The CDR3 protein is CASSSAGERGRGGAQYF. For the CDR3, the DNA is TGCGCCAGCAGCTCCGCGGGCGAGCGGGGGCGGGGGGGCGCGCAGTACTTC.

This chain uses TRBV29-1 with TRBJ1-6; 8 positions match TRBD1. Trimming at V came to 7 bases and at J to 7 bases, leaving 6 bases not matched to a gene. Germline V gene sequence: CDR1 SQVTM, CDR2 ANQGSEA. The CDR3 length is 13 residues. CDR3 sequence: CSAGDRRNSPLHF. In nucleotides, the CDR3 is TGCAGCGCCGGGGACAGGAGAAATTCACCCCTCCACTTT.

The chain couples TRBV30 to TRBJ1-3; D unresolved. V gave up 1 base and J gave up 8 bases, with 9 bases separating them. The CDR3 runs 12 residues. CDR1 and CDR2 (germline): GTSNPN, SVGIG (reference sequence). The CDR3 sequence is CAWSAPGHTIYF. The CDR3 nucleotides read TGTGCCTGGAGTGCGCCGGGTCACACCATATATTTT.

CDR3: CASSYEFRTNTEAFF. CDR3 nucleotides: TGTGCCAGCAGTTACGAGTTCAGGACGAACACTGAAGCTTTCTTT. The rearrangement uses TRBV6-6 and TRBJ1-1, with D unresolved. The CDR3 runs 15 residues. The germline gives CDR1 MNHNY, CDR2 SVGAGI (reference sequence). With 2 bases removed from V and 1 base from J, the gap between germline ends came to 11 bases.

V is TRBV30 and J is TRBJ1-6; no clear D gene. Trimming removed 2 bases from V and 7 bases from J, with 9 bases in between. Germline V lookup: CDR1 GTSNPN, CDR2 SVGIG (reference sequence). This CDR3 is built from 13 residues. The DNA of the CDR3 is TGTGCCTGGAGTAGCGGGGTAAATTCACCCCTCCACTTT. Amino acid sequence: CAWSSGVNSPLHF.

The chain uses TRBV11-2 and TRBJ1-3; D perhaps matches TRBD1 (6 bases). V was trimmed by 6 bases and J by 0 bases, leaving 12 bases between them. Germline V gives CDR1 SGHAT, CDR2 FQNNGV. The CDR3 has 15 residues. The CDR3 DNA reads TGTGCCAGCAGGGAAACAGGGTCCTCTGGAAACACCATATATTTT. Translating it yields CASRETGSSGNTIYF.

This chain connects TRBV2 to TRBJ1-2; D unclear. Germline V lookup: CDR1 SNHLY, CDR2 FYNNEI. This CDR3 spans 13 amino acids. The V and J ends lost 2 bases and 4 bases respectively, with 8 bases between them. For the CDR3, the DNA is TGTGCCAGCAGTGAACAGAACCTCTATGGCTACACCTTC. Translation gives CASSEQNLYGYTF.

This clone was seen only a few times. This chain uses TRBV6-5 with TRBJ1-2, with a weak D call TRBD1 (6 bases). Per germline, CDR1 MNHEY and CDR2 SVGAGI. This CDR3 contains 12 residues. The germline V and J ends were trimmed by 11 bases and 4 bases, with 14 bases remaining between them. This chain's CDR3 is CAVSGATYGYTF. CDR3 DNA sequence: TGTGCCGTATCGGGGGCGACCTATGGCTACACCTTC.